This T cell receptor beta chain was recorded in a study of blood T cells in healthy people across ages. Study results and limitations: Not knowing donor CMV status may have confounded expanded clonotype changes. With age, beta diversity per million T cells declined roughly linearly, significantly by 35 to 40.

Germline lookup yields CDR1 MDHEN and CDR2 SYDVKM. The CDR3 length is 15 residues. V was trimmed by 5 bases and J by 4 bases, leaving 17 bases between them. This clonotype was found a few times. Its cognate antigen is unknown. The use of a sample-barcoded 5' primer and a J-beta primer mix characterized a second PCR of roughly 6 to 11 cycles. The template-switch adaptor was a 5' adaptor with 12 random nucleotides. It tagged each cDNA molecule. MiXCR was run by TCRdb on the 5' RACE reads, yielding one entry per CDR3 protein. Of about 750,000 distinct CDR3 sequences listed, approximately 55% are singletons.

The sample taken for sequencing was blood. The gene calls are TRBV28 and TRBJ1-1; no definite D call. This sequence originates from a man older than 75 in good health. Here the CDR3 reads CASSGTRGRSTEAFF. The DNA for the CDR3 is TGTGCCAGCAGTGGAACAAGAGGGAGAAGCACTGAAGCTTTCTTT.